This is a list of T cell receptor beta chains from one sample in a study of cytomegalovirus exposure and HLA in healthy donors. Clones were sequenced by immunoSEQ multiplex PCR, and TCRdb holds only the in-frame ones, with some missing. The table records 150,000 to 200,000 clones, about 86% of them present only once. Material for sequencing was PBMCs. Source of these receptors: a woman aged 18-35 years in good health and CMV-seronegative. The CDR3 runs from the conserved cysteine through the conserved F or W. D genes are given only for firm matches. Not all rows give a size; the values are once, few, many and, for expanded clones, a class.

size	J	V	D	CDR3
NA	TRBJ1-6	TRBV27	TRBD1	CASSSDRGSPLHF
NA	TRBJ2-5	TRBV7-6	NA	CASSLGGRKETQYF
NA	TRBJ1-1	TRBV18	NA	CASSPVSTGGGPNTEAFF
NA	TRBJ1-5	TRBV2	NA	CASRVGQPQHF
NA	TRBJ1-2	TRBV14	NA	CASSPRTNPTGPYGYTF
NA	TRBJ1-1	TRBV30	NA	CAWSQAGTEAFF
NA	TRBJ2-7	TRBV7-2	NA	CASSWNRDSYEQYF
NA	TRBJ2-7	TRBV5-1	NA	CASSLGAGPYEQYF
NA	TRBJ2-7	TRBV7-9	NA	CASSTSTGEAAYEQYF
NA	TRBJ1-5	TRBV5-3	NA	CARSLGPQGAPYSNQPQHF
once	TRBJ2-7	TRBV13	TRBD2	CASSLGSGRYDEQYF
NA	TRBJ2-3	TRBV15	NA	CATSRVDTSTDTQYF
NA	TRBJ2-7	TRBV11-3	NA	CASSLQGSYEQYF
once	TRBJ1-1	TRBV28	TRBD1	CASSLGTGELTEAFF
NA	TRBJ1-2	TRBV6-5	NA	CASSSHREGGYTF
NA	TRBJ2-1	TRBV5-6	TRBD2	CASSLAGRGGYNEQFF
few	TRBJ1-4	TRBV2	NA	CASSEYLPAADEKLFF
NA	TRBJ1-2	TRBV5-1	NA	CASSLTGSSGYTF
NA	TRBJ2-1	TRBV29-1	NA	CSADKRDTWDEQFF
NA	TRBJ2-5	TRBV9	TRBD2	CASSTTSGTETQYF
NA	TRBJ2-7	TRBV7-9	NA	CASSLSIRGYEQYF
NA	TRBJ1-4	TRBV6-1	NA	CASSETGANEKLFF
NA	TRBJ2-1	TRBV4-2	TRBD2	CASSQPTSGDNEQFF
NA	TRBJ2-2	TRBV10-1	NA	CASSDWAANTGELFF
NA	TRBJ2-2	TRBV6-4	NA	CASSANFNTGELFF
NA	TRBJ2-6	TRBV4-3	TRBD2	CASSQEAASGYLSGANVLTF
NA	TRBJ2-2	TRBV7-8	TRBD2	CASRKEREGQELFF
NA	TRBJ2-1	TRBV29-1	NA	CSVEGAGHEQFF
NA	TRBJ1-1	TRBV9	TRBD1	CASSPPGQGITEAFF
NA	TRBJ1-5	TRBV6-1	TRBD1	CASSVPGQGLNQPQHF
once	TRBJ1-2	TRBV7-9	NA	CASSLGDYGYTF
once	TRBJ1-2	TRBV19	NA	CASTNPAGSYGYTF
NA	TRBJ2-1	TRBV4-3	TRBD2	CASSHGSRWGRTSGDNEQFF
NA	TRBJ1-2	TRBV27	NA	CASSSTPTGIYGYTF
NA	TRBJ1-2	TRBV19	NA	CASSGPAANYGYTF
NA	TRBJ1-1	TRBV19	NA	CATLFRGSEAFF
once	TRBJ1-1	TRBV5-1	TRBD1	CASSSGQGNMNTEAFF
NA	TRBJ1-3	TRBV6-1	NA	CASSFPLGNTIYF
NA	TRBJ2-7	TRBV28	TRBD1	CASSPPTGGRVQYF
NA	TRBJ1-4	TRBV5-6	NA	CASSLKGLDEKLFF
NA	TRBJ2-7	TRBV29-1	NA	CSALTGHSYEQYF
NA	TRBJ2-7	TRBV11-2	NA	CASTPGLLYEQYF
NA	TRBJ2-4	TRBV7-9	TRBD1	CASSLGTGKHIQYF
NA	TRBJ1-5	TRBV10-2	TRBD1	CASSESIATGGFQPQHF
few	TRBJ1-5	TRBV4-1	NA	CASSRAKTEGNQPQHF
few	TRBJ1-1	TRBV5-1	TRBD1	CASSDRGMTEAFF